The next 6 T cell receptor beta chains were all read from a single sample in a study of CD8+ T cells in alopecia areata. After isolation, RNA underwent reverse transcription to generate cDNA as the sequencing template. TCRdb keeps only in-frame clones here, not all; method: immunoSEQ multiplex PCR. Recorded here are approximately 110,000 clones, with no singletons, and the ten leading clones hold around 20%. The source material was lesional skin. Every receptor here comes from a C3H/HeJ mouse with alopecia areata. This mouse strain has H2-k as its MHC haplotype.

This clone turned up a few times. Gene names are mouse gene names. The CDR3 goes on 4 residues after the read ends, and that part is filled in from the germline J gene. V is TRBV19 and J is TRBJ2-7, with 8 bases fitting TRBD1. The germline V gene has CDR1 FNHDT and CDR2 SITEND (reference sequence). This CDR3 region has 14 residues. The sequenced CDR3 bases are TGTGCCAGCAGTATAGTAGCAGGGGGCGAT. Protein: CASSIVAGGD. The CDR3 as a whole reads CASSIVAGGDEQYF.

This clone has a handful of counts. The gene names here belong to mouse. The read ends 4 residues shy of where the CDR3 ends; the end is completed using the germline J gene. This sequence joins TRBV13-3 and TRBJ2-7; TRBD2 matches at 10 bases. V dropped 2 bases and J dropped 1; count of bases not matched to a gene: 3. Germline lookup yields CDR1 NNHDY and CDR2 SYVADS. There are 15 residues in the CDR3. CDR3 bases read: TGTGCCAGCAGTGACAAACTGGGGGGGTCCTAT. It codes for CASSDKLGGSY. The complete CDR3 protein is CASSDKLGGSYEQYF.

With respect to this clone: Each gene name is a mouse one. The sample carries other DNA sequences with the same CDR3. The CDR3 sequence is CASSDSGTGQDTQYF. CDR3 DNA, as far as it was read: TGTGCCAGCAGTGATTCCGGGACAGGGCAAGAC. The gene calls are TRBV13-3 and TRBJ2-5; 9 bases line up with TRBD1. The sequence runs out 4 residues before the end of the CDR3; the remainder is reconstructed from the germline J gene. Germline V gives CDR1 NNHDY, CDR2 SYVADS. The CDR3 extends over 15 amino acids. The V gene end was trimmed by 1 base and the J gene end by 3 bases; junction bases not matched to a gene: 3.

Comment on this clone: Gene names and germline match the mouse. Read coverage stops 4 residues before the CDR3 terminus; the germline J gene supplies the remainder. This chain joins TRBV13-1 and TRBJ2-5; TRBD2 aligns across 8 bases. J was trimmed by 0 bases and V by 2 bases; bases with no gene match: 5. Germline assignment: CDR1 NSHNY and CDR2 SYGAGN. CDR3 length: 16 amino acids. The sequenced CDR3 bases are TGTGCCAGCAGTGAAGGCCTGGGGGGTAACCAAGAC. Translated, it gives CASSEGLGGNQD. The CDR3, in full, reads CASSEGLGGNQDTQYF.

On this clone itself: Gene and germline names: mouse. The CDR3 end is not reached by the read, which stops 4 residues before it; the germline J gene fills it in. The chain recombines TRBV19 with TRBJ1-4, with a weak D call TRBD1 (5 bases). Trimming took 2 bases from V and 0 from J, leaving 14 bases between them. CDR1 FNHDT and CDR2 SITEND come from the germline V gene (reference sequence). The CDR3 spans 17 residues. This CDR3 reads CASSMISTDISNERLFF. The CDR3 bases that were read are TGTGCCAGCAGTATGATTTCGACAGATATTTCCAACGAA.

This clone came up a few times. The genes are named according to mouse. The read stops 4 residues short of the end of the CDR3; the missing end is completed from the germline J gene. The rearrangement uses TRBV13-3 and TRBJ2-3, with 8 bases fitting TRBD2. CDR1 and CDR2 from the germline V gene are NNHDY and SYVADS. The CDR3 has 15 amino acids. The V and J ends lost 2 bases and 3 bases, in that order; junction bases with no gene match: 5. The covered CDR3 bases are TGTGCCAGCAGTGAAGGGGGGGGGCCCGCAGAA. Amino acid sequence: CASSEGGGPAE. The whole CDR3 protein reads CASSEGGGPAETLYF.